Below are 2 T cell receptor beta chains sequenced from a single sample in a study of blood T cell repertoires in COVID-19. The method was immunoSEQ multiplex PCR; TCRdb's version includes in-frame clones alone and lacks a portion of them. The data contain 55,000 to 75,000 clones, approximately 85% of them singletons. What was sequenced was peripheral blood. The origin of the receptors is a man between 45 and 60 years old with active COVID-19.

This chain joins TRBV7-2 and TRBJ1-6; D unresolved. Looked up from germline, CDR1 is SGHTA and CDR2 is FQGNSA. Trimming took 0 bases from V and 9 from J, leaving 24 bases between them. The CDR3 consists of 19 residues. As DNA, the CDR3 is TGTGCCAGCAGCTTAGCGGGCACGGGAAGAGGCGGCGGTGCTTCACCCCTCCACTTT. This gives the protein CASSLAGTGRGGGASPLHF.

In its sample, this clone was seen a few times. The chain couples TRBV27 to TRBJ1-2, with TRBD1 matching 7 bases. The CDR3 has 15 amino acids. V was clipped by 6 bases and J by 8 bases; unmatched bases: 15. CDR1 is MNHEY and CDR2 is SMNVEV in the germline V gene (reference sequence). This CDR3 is CASRLTASGQSGYTF. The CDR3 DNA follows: TGTGCCAGCAGGCTTACGGCCTCGGGACAGAGCGGCTACACCTTC.